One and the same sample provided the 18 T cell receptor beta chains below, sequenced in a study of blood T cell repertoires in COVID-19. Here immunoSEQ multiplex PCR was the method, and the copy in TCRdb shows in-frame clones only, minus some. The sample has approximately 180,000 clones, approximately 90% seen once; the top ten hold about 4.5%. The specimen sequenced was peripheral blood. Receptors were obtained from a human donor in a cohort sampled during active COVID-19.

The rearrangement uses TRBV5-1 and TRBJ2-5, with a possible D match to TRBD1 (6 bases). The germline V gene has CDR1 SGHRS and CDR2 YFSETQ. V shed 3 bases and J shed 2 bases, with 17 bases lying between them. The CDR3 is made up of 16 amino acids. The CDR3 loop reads CASSYSELGAQETQYF. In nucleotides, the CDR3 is TGCGCCAGCAGCTATTCGGAGCTGGGGGCACAAGAGACCCAGTACTTC.

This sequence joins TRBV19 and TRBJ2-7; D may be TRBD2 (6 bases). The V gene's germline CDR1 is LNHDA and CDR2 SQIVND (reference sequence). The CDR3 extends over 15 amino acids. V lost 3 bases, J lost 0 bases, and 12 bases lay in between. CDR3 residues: CASSIGLAVSYEQYF. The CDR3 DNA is TGTGCCAGTAGTATCGGATTAGCGGTCTCCTACGAGCAGTACTTC.

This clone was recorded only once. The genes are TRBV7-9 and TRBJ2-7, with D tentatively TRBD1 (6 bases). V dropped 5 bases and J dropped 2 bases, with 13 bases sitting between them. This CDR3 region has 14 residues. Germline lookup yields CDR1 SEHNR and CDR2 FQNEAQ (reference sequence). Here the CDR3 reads CASSPNRETYEQYF. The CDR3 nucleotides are TGTGCCAGCAGCCCCAACAGGGAGACCTACGAGCAGTACTTC.

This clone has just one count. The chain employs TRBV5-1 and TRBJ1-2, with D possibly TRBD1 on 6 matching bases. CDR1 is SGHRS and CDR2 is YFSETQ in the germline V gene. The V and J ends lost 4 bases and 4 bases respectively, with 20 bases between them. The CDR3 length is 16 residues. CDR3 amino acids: CASSPSRGGQGYGYTF. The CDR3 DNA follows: TGCGCCAGCAGCCCTTCCCGGGGGGGGCAAGGCTATGGCTACACCTTC.

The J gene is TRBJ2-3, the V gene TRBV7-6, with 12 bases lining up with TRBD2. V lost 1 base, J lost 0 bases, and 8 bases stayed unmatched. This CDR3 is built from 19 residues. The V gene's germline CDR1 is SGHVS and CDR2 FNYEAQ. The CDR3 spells CASSLVVGTSGRSTDTQYF. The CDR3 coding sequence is TGTGCCAGCAGCTTAGTAGTAGGGACTAGCGGGCGGAGCACAGATACGCAGTATTTT.

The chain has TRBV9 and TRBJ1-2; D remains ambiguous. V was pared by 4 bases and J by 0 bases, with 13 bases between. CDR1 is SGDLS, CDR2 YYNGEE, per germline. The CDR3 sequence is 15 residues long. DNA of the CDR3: TGTGCCAGCAGCCAAACTCACTCTACTAACTATGGCTACACCTTC. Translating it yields CASSQTHSTNYGYTF.

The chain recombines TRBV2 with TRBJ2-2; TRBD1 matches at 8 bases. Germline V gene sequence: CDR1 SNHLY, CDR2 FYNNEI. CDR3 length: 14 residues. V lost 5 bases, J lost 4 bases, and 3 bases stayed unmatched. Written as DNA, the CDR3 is TGTGCCAGCAGTCTCACAGGGGGCACCGGGGAGCTGTTTTTT. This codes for CASSLTGGTGELFF.

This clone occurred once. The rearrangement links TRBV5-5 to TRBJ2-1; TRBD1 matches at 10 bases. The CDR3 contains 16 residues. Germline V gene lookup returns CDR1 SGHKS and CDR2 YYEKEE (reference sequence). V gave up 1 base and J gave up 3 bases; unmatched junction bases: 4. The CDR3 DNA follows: TGTGCCAGCAGCTTGAAGGGACAGGGGCACTACAATGAGCAGTTCTTC. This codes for CASSLKGQGHYNEQFF.

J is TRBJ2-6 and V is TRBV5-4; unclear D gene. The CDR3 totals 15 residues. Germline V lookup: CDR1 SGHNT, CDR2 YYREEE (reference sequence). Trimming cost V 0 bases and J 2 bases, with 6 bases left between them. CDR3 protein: CASSLEHTGANVLTF. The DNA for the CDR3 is TGTGCCAGCAGCTTGGAGCATACTGGGGCCAACGTCCTGACTTTC.

The CDR3 coding sequence is TGTGCCAGCTCAAAGACAGGGGGCACTGAAGCTTTCTTT. Translated, it gives CASSKTGGTEAFF. V usage is TRBV18 and J usage is TRBJ1-1; the match to TRBD1 covers 9 bases. This CDR3 is 13 amino acids long. Germline-derived CDR1 and CDR2 are KGHSH and LQKENI. The V and J ends lost 5 bases and 4 bases, in that order; junction bases with no gene match: 2.

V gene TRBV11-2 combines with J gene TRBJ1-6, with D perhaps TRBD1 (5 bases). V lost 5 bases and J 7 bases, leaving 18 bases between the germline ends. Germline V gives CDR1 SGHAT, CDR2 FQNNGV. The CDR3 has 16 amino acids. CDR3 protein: CASSPSGRPGNSPLHF. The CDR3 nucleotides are TGTGCCAGCAGCCCCTCTGGCCGTCCAGGGAATTCACCCCTCCACTTT.

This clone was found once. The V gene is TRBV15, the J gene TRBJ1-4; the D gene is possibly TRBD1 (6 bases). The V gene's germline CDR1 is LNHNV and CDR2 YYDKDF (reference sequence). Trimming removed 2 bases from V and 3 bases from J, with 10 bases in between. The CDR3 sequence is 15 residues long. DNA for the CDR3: TGTGCCACCAGCAGACCAGGGGTGGCTAATGAAAAACTGTTTTTT. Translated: CATSRPGVANEKLFF.

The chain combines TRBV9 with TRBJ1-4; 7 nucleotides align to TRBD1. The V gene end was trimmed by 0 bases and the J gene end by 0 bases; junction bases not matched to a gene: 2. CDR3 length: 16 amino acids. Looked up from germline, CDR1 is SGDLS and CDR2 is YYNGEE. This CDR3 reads CASSVEDRATNEKLFF. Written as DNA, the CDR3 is TGTGCCAGCAGCGTAGAAGACAGGGCAACTAATGAAAAACTGTTTTTT.

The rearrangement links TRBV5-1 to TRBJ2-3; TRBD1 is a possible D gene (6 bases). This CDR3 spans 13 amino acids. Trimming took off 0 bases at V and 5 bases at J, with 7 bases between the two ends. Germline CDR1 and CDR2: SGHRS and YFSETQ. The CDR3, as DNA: TGCGCCAGCAGCTTGGCAGGGGTAGATACGCAGTATTTT. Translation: CASSLAGVDTQYF.

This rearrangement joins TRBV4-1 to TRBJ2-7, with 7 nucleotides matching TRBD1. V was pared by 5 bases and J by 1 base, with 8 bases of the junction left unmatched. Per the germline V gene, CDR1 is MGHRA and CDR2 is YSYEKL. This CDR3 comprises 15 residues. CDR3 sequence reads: CASSKAAGGSYEQYF. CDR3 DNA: TGCGCCAGCAGCAAAGCGGCAGGGGGATCCTACGAGCAGTACTTC.

CDR3 sequence: CASTQRGGLTQYF. The CDR3 nucleotides are TGTGCCAGCACCCAAAGAGGGGGCCTTACGCAGTATTTT. The chain combines TRBV5-4 with TRBJ2-3; 7 bases agree with TRBD1. The CDR3 is 13 residues long. V was pared by 6 bases and J by 8 bases, with 9 bases of the junction left unmatched. Germline V gene sequence: CDR1 SGHNT, CDR2 YYREEE (reference sequence).

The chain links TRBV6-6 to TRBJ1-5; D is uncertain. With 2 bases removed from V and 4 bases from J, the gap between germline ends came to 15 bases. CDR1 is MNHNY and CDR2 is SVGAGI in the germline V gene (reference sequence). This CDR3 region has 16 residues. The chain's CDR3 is CASSYPPQALNQPQHF. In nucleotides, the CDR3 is TGTGCCAGCAGTTACCCCCCCCAGGCGCTAAATCAGCCCCAGCATTTT.

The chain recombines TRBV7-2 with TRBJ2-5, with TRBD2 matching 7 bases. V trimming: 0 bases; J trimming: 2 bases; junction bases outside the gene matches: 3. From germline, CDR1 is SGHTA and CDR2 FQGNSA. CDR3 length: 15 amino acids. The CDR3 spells CASSLARGLQETQYF. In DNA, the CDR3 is TGTGCCAGCAGCTTAGCGCGGGGGTTACAAGAGACCCAGTACTTC.